Shown below are 26 T cell receptor beta chains from a single sample sequenced in a study of response to subunit inactivated influenza vaccine. Via MiXCR, TCRdb re-called the RT-PCR reads, giving one row per CDR3 protein. Of around 710,000 distinct CDR3 sequences listed, more than 11% are singletons. The specimen comprised PBMCs from blood, sampled approximately 15 days before vaccination. These receptor sequences come from a man over 45 who received an inactivated influenza vaccine.

The rearrangement links TRBV9 to TRBJ2-1, with D unresolved. The CDR3 covers 15 residues. Deletions cut 2 bases from V and 1 base from J, with 10 bases between. CDR1 is SGDLS, CDR2 YYNGEE, per germline. The CDR3 protein is CASSVDSRSYNEQFF. The CDR3 DNA is TGTGCCAGCAGCGTTGACTCCCGTTCCTACAATGAGCAGTTCTTC.

This clonotype was seen a few times. J is TRBJ2-5 and V is TRBV7-6; perhaps TRBD2 as D (5 bases). Germline V lookup: CDR1 SGHVS, CDR2 FNYEAQ. Trimming pared 3 bases from V and 5 bases from J, leaving 19 bases between. This CDR3 has 16 residues. Written as DNA, the CDR3 is TGTGCCAGCAGCTTTGGCGGGTCCGATTTTCGCGAGACCCAGTACTTC. Protein product: CASSFGGSDFRETQYF.

In this sample, this clonotype turned up a few times. V is TRBV15 and J is TRBJ2-7; 9 bases agree with TRBD2. CDR1 is LNHNV and CDR2 is YYDKDF in the germline V gene (reference sequence). V lost 5 bases and J lost 2; bases outside the gene matches: 10. This CDR3 has 16 amino acids. The CDR3 region is CATSGLLAGDTYEQYF. In DNA, the CDR3 is TGTGCCACCAGCGGCCTATTAGCGGGAGATACCTACGAGCAGTACTTC.

J is TRBJ2-3 and V is TRBV7-9; D may be TRBD1 (8 bases). The CDR3 has 16 residues. Germline CDR1 is SEHNR and CDR2 is FQNEAQ (reference sequence). Trimming left V 5 bases short and J 0 bases short, with 15 bases between. The CDR3 sequence is CASSPNRGGSTDTQYF. CDR3 DNA: TGTGCCAGCAGCCCCAACAGGGGGGGAAGCACAGATACGCAGTATTTT.

This clonotype was detected many times. V is TRBV29-1 and J is TRBJ2-3, with D hard to call. The V gene lost 4 bases and the J gene lost 4 bases, with 15 bases spanning the gap. The CDR3 covers 14 residues. Germline CDR1 is SQVTM and CDR2 is ANQGSEA. CDR3 in amino acids: CSVVPSRPPDTQYF. DNA of the CDR3: TGCAGCGTTGTTCCCTCTCGTCCCCCAGATACGCAGTATTTT.

The chain employs TRBV13 and TRBJ2-1; TRBD2 matches 11 bases. CDR1 and CDR2 (germline): PRHDT, FYEKMQ (reference sequence). V gave up 1 base and J gave up 9 bases; unmatched junction bases: 11. The CDR3 runs to 17 residues. The CDR3 region has the DNA TGTGCCAGCAGCTTAGACAGGACTAGCGGGTGGTTAGGTGAGCAGTTCTTC. Translated: CASSLDRTSGWLGEQFF. Drawing the rest from reference TRBV13 and TRBJ2-1, the complete variable domain is AAGVIQSPRHLIKEKRETATLKCYPIPRHDTVYWYQQGPGQDPQFLISFYEKMQSDKGSIPDRFSAQQFSDYHSELNMSSLELGDSALYFCASSLDRTSGWLGEQFFGPGTRLTVL.

This clonotype was detected only a few times. V and J are TRBV18 and TRBJ2-1; TRBD1 matches 10 bases. Germline V gives CDR1 KGHSH, CDR2 LQKENI. The CDR3 covers 16 residues. V was pared by 0 bases and J by 3 bases, with 2 bases of the junction left unmatched. The CDR3 coding sequence is TGTGCCAGCTCACCACCCGGACAGGGGGGCTACAATGAGCAGTTCTTC. It encodes CASSPPGQGGYNEQFF.

This clonotype has a handful of counts. This sequence joins TRBV20-1 and TRBJ2-7, with D maybe TRBD1 (5 bases). Trimming took off 1 base at V and 4 bases at J, with 11 bases between the two ends. The CDR3 totals 13 residues. CDR1 DFQATT and CDR2 SNEGSKA come from the germline V gene (reference sequence). CDR3 loop: CSARAGYHYEQYF. CDR3 DNA sequence: TGCAGTGCTAGAGCAGGGTATCATTACGAGCAGTACTTC.

This clonotype was observed a few times. The V call is TRBV25-1, the J call TRBJ2-5; D remains ambiguous. In germline, CDR1 is MGHDK, CDR2 SYGVNS. With 3 bases removed from V and 4 bases from J, the gap between germline ends came to 6 bases. The CDR3 spans 12 residues. CDR3 nucleotide sequence: TGTGCCAGCAGTGACTACAGAGAGACCCAGTACTTC. Protein sequence: CASSDYRETQYF.

The chain employs TRBV7-8 and TRBJ2-5; maybe TRBD2 (5 bases). Germline V gives CDR1 SGHVS, CDR2 FQNEAQ. Deletions cut 5 bases from V and 7 bases from J, with 17 bases between. The CDR3 loop spans 14 amino acids. CDR3 amino acids: CASSARRIRGTQYF. The CDR3 DNA reads TGTGCCAGCAGCGCCCGGCGTATCCGGGGGACCCAGTACTTC.

J is TRBJ1-1 and V is TRBV4-2; D unresolved. Germline V gene lookup returns CDR1 LGHNA and CDR2 YNFKEQ. The germline V and J ends were trimmed by 3 bases and 8 bases, with 16 bases remaining between them. The length of the CDR3 is 14 residues. DNA for the CDR3: TGTGCCAGCAGCCACTACCTAAAACGATCCGAAGCTTTCTTT. Protein sequence: CASSHYLKRSEAFF.

The table lists this clonotype with many counts. The chain's CDR3 is CSVGGTGERNIQYF. The CDR3 DNA follows: TGCAGCGTTGGGGGGACAGGGGAAAGGAACATTCAGTACTTC. The rearrangement joins TRBV29-1 to TRBJ2-4; 10 nucleotides line up with TRBD1. Germline CDR1 SQVTM, CDR2 ANQGSEA. The CDR3 is 14 amino acids. With V trimmed by 4 bases and J by 7 bases, 7 bases remained unmatched.

The V call is TRBV20-1, the J call TRBJ2-7; D gene unclear. Trimming cost V 5 bases and J 6 bases, with 11 bases left between them. Germline CDR1 is DFQATT and CDR2 is SNEGSKA (reference sequence). The CDR3 totals 11 residues. CDR3 sequence reads: CSAPIGAEQYF. The CDR3, as DNA: TGCAGTGCTCCGATAGGAGCCGAGCAGTACTTC.

CDR3 region: CASSLTTTSGTYDEQFF. In nucleotides, the CDR3 is TGTGCCAGCAGCTTAACGACGACTAGCGGGACTTACGATGAGCAGTTCTTC. This sequence joins TRBV7-3 and TRBJ2-1; 11 positions agree with TRBD2. Germline CDR1 SGHTA, CDR2 FQGTGA. The CDR3 is 17 amino acids. V lost 0 bases to trimming and J lost 8 bases; unmatched junction nucleotides: 9.

The gene calls are TRBV11-2 and TRBJ2-3; D is ambiguous. The ends were cut back, 1 base at V and 6 bases at J, with 5 bases in the middle. The CDR3 has 12 amino acids. Germline assignment: CDR1 SGHAT and CDR2 FQNNGV. The CDR3, as DNA: TGTGCCAGCAGCTTAGGATGGGATACGCAGTATTTT. Encoded protein: CASSLGWDTQYF.

This rearrangement joins TRBV14 to TRBJ2-1; D is possibly TRBD2 (5 bases). CDR1 is SGHDN, CDR2 FVKESK, per germline. The V gene lost 6 bases and the J gene lost 7 bases, with 13 bases spanning the gap. The CDR3 consists of 13 residues. The chain's CDR3 is CASRQSPGNEQFF. CDR3 DNA: TGTGCCAGCAGACAATCGCCGGGAAATGAGCAGTTCTTC.

The rearrangement uses TRBV5-1 and TRBJ2-1, with TRBD1 matching over 7 bases. Germline CDR1 SGHRS, CDR2 YFSETQ. V was clipped by 3 bases and J by 5 bases; unmatched bases: 5. The CDR3 covers 14 residues. CDR3 nucleotide sequence: TGCGCCAGCAGCTCTATGGGACAGAACAATGAGCAGTTCTTC. Its protein is CASSSMGQNNEQFF.

The chain employs TRBV11-1 and TRBJ1-6; possible D gene TRBD1, 5 bases. Looked up from germline, CDR1 is SGHAT and CDR2 is FQDESV (reference sequence). V lost 5 bases and J lost 8, with 7 bases in between. The CDR3 totals 12 residues. CDR3: CASSGQDSPLHF. CDR3 coding DNA: TGTGCCAGCAGCGGACAAGATTCACCCCTCCACTTT.

The V gene is TRBV6-2 or TRBV6-3, the J gene TRBJ2-2; 9 nucleotides line up with TRBD1. Germline V gene lookup returns CDR1 MNHEY and CDR2 SVGEGT. The junction had 3 bases not matched to a gene; V was cut back by 2 bases and J by 5 bases. This CDR3 has 15 residues. CDR3 region: CASSYRDRVTGELFF. The CDR3 DNA is TGTGCCAGCAGTTACAGGGACAGGGTAACCGGGGAGCTGTTTTTT.

The V gene is TRBV4-2, the J gene TRBJ1-6; tentatively, D is TRBD1 (5 bases). Germline CDR1 LGHNA, CDR2 YNFKEQ. There are 16 residues in the CDR3. Trimming took off 0 bases at V and 3 bases at J, with 9 bases between the two ends. The CDR3 region has the DNA TGTGCCAGCAGCCAAGATAAGCAGGGCTATAATTCACCCCTCCACTTT. This encodes CASSQDKQGYNSPLHF.

This clonotype was recorded a few times. The chain recombines TRBV24-1 with TRBJ2-1; 7 bases map to TRBD1. The CDR3 spans 17 residues. CDR1 is KGHDR, CDR2 SFDVKD, per germline. Trimming cost V 3 bases and J 4 bases; bases outside gene matches: 11. In DNA form, the CDR3 reads TGTGCCACCAGTGATCAAACAGGGGTCCTCCCGTACAATGAGCAGTTCTTC. It encodes CATSDQTGVLPYNEQFF.

This clonotype has only a few counts. The chain is built from TRBV7-2 and TRBJ1-1, with D tentatively TRBD1 (5 bases). This CDR3 has 14 amino acids. The ends were cut back, 5 bases at V and 6 bases at J, with 16 bases in the middle. From germline, CDR1 is SGHTA and CDR2 FQGNSA. The CDR3 region has the DNA TGTGCCAGCAGCGCCGCGGCAGGGATCGCTGAAGCTTTCTTT. This gives the protein CASSAAAGIAEAFF.

The table lists this clonotype with a few counts. V usage is TRBV20-1 and J usage is TRBJ2-7; 8 positions match TRBD1. V dropped 0 bases and J dropped 4; count of bases not matched to a gene: 5. The CDR3 covers 14 residues. CDR1 DFQATT and CDR2 SNEGSKA come from the germline V gene (reference sequence). CDR3 sequence (DNA): TGCAGTGCTAGAGACCTACAGGGGGTTTACGAGCAGTACTTC. Amino acids: CSARDLQGVYEQYF.

This sequence joins TRBV20-1 and TRBJ2-5, with D uncertain. The CDR3 runs to 14 residues. Germline loops: CDR1 DFQATT, CDR2 SNEGSKA (reference sequence). The V end was cut by 0 bases, the J end by 1 base, with 9 bases between. CDR3 in amino acids: CSARDAGFQETQYF. As DNA, the CDR3 is TGCAGTGCTAGAGATGCAGGTTTCCAAGAGACCCAGTACTTC.

In this sample, this clonotype turned up a few times. V is TRBV4-1 and J is TRBJ2-5; tentative D call: TRBD2 (7 bases). From germline, CDR1 is MGHRA and CDR2 YSYEKL. Trimming shortened V by 0 bases and J by 5 bases, and 19 bases separated the two germline ends. This CDR3 is 17 amino acids long. The CDR3: CASSQEPPAGAGETQYF. Written as DNA, the CDR3 is TGCGCCAGCAGCCAAGAACCCCCGGCGGGGGCAGGGGAGACCCAGTACTTC.

The chain joins TRBV2 to TRBJ2-5; 9 nucleotides line up with TRBD2. Germline V gives CDR1 SNHLY, CDR2 FYNNEI. Losses at the gene ends were 7 bases for V and 5 bases for J; bases not matched to a gene: 11. This CDR3 spans 15 amino acids. CDR3 protein: CASTGGRADVETQYF. Here the CDR3 DNA reads TGTGCCAGCACGGGCGGGAGGGCCGATGTGGAGACCCAGTACTTC.